The T cell receptor beta chain described here comes from a study of CD8 T cells in Susac syndrome. Findings and limits, study-wide: The study's TCR sequencing and HLA analysis covered a relatively small number of individuals, and the study acknowledged this.

An amount of RNA that ranged from roughly 0.45 to 1 ug was reverse transcribed with random hexamers. Amplification of TCR beta CDR3 was carried out by immunoSEQ multiplex PCR, which covered 54 Vbeta and 13 Jbeta segments. TCRdb processed the immunoSEQ multiplex PCR reads anew with MiXCR; each CDR3 protein has one entry. In the table there are about 400,000 distinct CDR3 sequences, more than 80% of which are singletons. In blood CD8+ and CD4+ T cells, TCR beta underwent sequencing. CD8+ and CD4+ T cells were negatively isolated; TEMRA cells were FACS-enriched. In the case of this clonotype: Its antigen is currently unknown.

Input material: CD8+ T cells from PBMCs. The sequence came from a human donor with multiple sclerosis.

CDR3 bases: TGTGCCTGGCGACTAGCCGGGGCCAATGAGCAGTTCTTC. It specifies CAWRLAGANEQFF. This chain joins TRBV30 and TRBJ2-1; 7 positions agree with TRBD2. Losses at the gene ends were 5 bases for V and 6 bases for J; bases not matched to a gene: 7. CDR3 size: 13 residues. CDR1 and CDR2 (germline): GTSNPN, SVGIG (reference sequence).